This is a list of T cell receptor beta chains from one sample in a study of beta chain features in type 1 diabetes. This table comes from immunoSEQ multiplex PCR, and its TCRdb copy is limited to in-frame clones, with some not included. The table records hundreds of thousands of clones, 15% of them present only once. Sequencing input: naive CD4+ T cells from blood. The origin of the receptors is a man in his late teens or twenties with type 1 diabetes. Both conserved end residues are part of each CDR3. The D gene is left open where the match is weak. Some rows mark clone size as missing; the rest say once, few, many or name a class of expanded clone.

clone_size j_call v_call d_call cdr3_nt cdr3_aa
NA TRBJ2-2 TRBV19 NA TGTGCCAGTAGTGTACGGAGTTCGACTGCCGGGGAGCTGTTTTTT CASSVRSSTAGELFF
NA TRBJ1-2 TRBV7-2 NA TGTGCCAGCAGCTTAGAACAGCTAAGTAACTATGGCTACACCTTC CASSLEQLSNYGYTF
few TRBJ2-5 TRBV7-2 NA TGTGCCAGCAGCTATGTGACAGTTGCTTACCAAGAGACCCAGTACTTC CASSYVTVAYQETQYF
NA TRBJ2-1 TRBV9 NA TGTGCCAGCAGCGTACTCTCACGGGGAAAGCAGTTCTTC CASSVLSRGKQFF
few TRBJ2-3 TRBV2 NA TGTGCCAGCAGCGGACAGATCACAGATACGCAGTATTTT CASSGQITDTQYF
NA TRBJ1-5 TRBV5-1 NA TGCGCCAGCAGCTTGGTAGGGGGCAATCAGCCCCAGCATTTT CASSLVGGNQPQHF
few TRBJ2-3 TRBV20-1 NA TGCAGTGCCCGAGGTGATACGCAGTATTTT CSARGDTQYF
few TRBJ2-7 TRBV7-9 TRBD1 TGTGCCAGCAGCTTAGATGGGGACAGGGCCTACGAGCAGTACTTC CASSLDGDRAYEQYF
few TRBJ2-3 TRBV5-8 TRBD2 TGTGCCAGCAGGTCCAGGGCTAGCGGGAGAGGAGATACGCAGTATTTT CASRSRASGRGDTQYF
few TRBJ1-1 TRBV4-1 NA TGCGCCAGCAGCTCCTTTGGACGACAGACATCCAGAGTGAACACTGAAGCTTTCTTT CASSSFGRQTSRVNTEAFF